This T cell receptor beta chain was observed in a study of blood T cell repertoires in COVID-19. Trimming stripped 5 bases from V and 3 bases from J, with 16 bases between. The CDR3 covers 15 residues. From germline, CDR1 is MNHEY and CDR2 SVGAGI. The Seattle patients, enrolled during active infection, were followed longitudinally. Clones were sequenced by immunoSEQ multiplex PCR, and TCRdb holds only the in-frame ones, with some missing. The data show approximately 460,000 clones, with roughly nine tenths seen just once and 0.75% to 0.9% held by the top ten. The specimen sequenced was peripheral blood. The TCR was taken from a man in his late teens or twenties with COVID-19, enrolled during active disease. The chain carries TRBV6-5 and TRBJ2-5, with D possibly matching TRBD2 (5 bases). CDR3 sequence reads: CASSSMDSSEETQYF. The CDR3 nucleotides are TGTGCCAGCAGTAGCATGGACTCATCAGAAGAGACCCAGTACTTC.